The next 15 T cell receptor beta chains were all read from a single sample in a study of OX40 agonist ivuxolimab in advanced cancers. The method was immunoSEQ multiplex PCR; TCRdb's version includes in-frame clones alone and lacks a portion of them. Of under 95,000 clones listed, about 84% are singletons. This material consisted of CD4+ or CD8+ T cells sorted from blood, taken in a trial of the OX40 agonist ivuxolimab. The receptors were sampled from an adult with an advanced solid tumor such as melanoma, head and neck, liver or kidney cancer.

The chain combines TRBV19 with TRBJ2-3; TRBD1 matches 9 bases. Looked up from germline, CDR1 is LNHDA and CDR2 is SQIVND (reference sequence). The CDR3 has 15 residues. Trimming took 6 bases from V and 1 from J; bases not matched to a gene: 5. The CDR3 region has the DNA TGTGCCAGTAGGGGACAGGGTAGGGGCACAGATACGCAGTATTTT. Residues: CASRGQGRGTDTQYF.

This clone was seen only a few times. V is TRBV14 and J is TRBJ1-1, with 8 bases aligning to TRBD1. Germline loops: CDR1 SGHDN, CDR2 FVKESK. Germline trimming cut 0 bases from V and 6 bases from J; bases unmatched to any gene: 9. CDR3 length equals 16 residues. DNA of the CDR3: TGTGCCAGCAGCCAAGATTTAGGACAGGGAAGTGCTGAAGCTTTCTTT. It yields the protein CASSQDLGQGSAEAFF.

The gene calls are TRBV19 and TRBJ2-5; 9 bases agree with TRBD1. J lost 6 bases, V lost 3 bases, and 11 bases had no gene match. CDR3 length equals 16 residues. CDR1 is LNHDA and CDR2 is SQIVND in the germline V gene (reference sequence). In DNA form, the CDR3 reads TGTGCCAGTAGTATTTCGGGACAGGGAATTAAAAAGACCCAGTACTTC. This sequence encodes CASSISGQGIKKTQYF.

The chain uses TRBV5-1 and TRBJ1-2, with a tentative D call TRBD1 (5 bases). The germline gives CDR1 SGHRS, CDR2 YFSETQ. The CDR3 totals 14 residues. V was clipped by 2 bases and J by 5 bases, with 13 bases between them. As DNA, the CDR3 is TGCGCCAGCAGCTTAGGGACGACCAAATATGGCTACACCTTC. The encoded protein is CASSLGTTKYGYTF.

CDR3: CASSPILQGGTEAFF. For the CDR3, the DNA is TGTGCCAGCTCACCAATCTTGCAGGGTGGCACTGAAGCTTTCTTT. The chain employs TRBV18 and TRBJ1-1, with D perhaps matching TRBD1 (5 bases). With 2 bases removed from V and 4 bases from J, the gap between germline ends came to 14 bases. The CDR3 has 15 residues. Germline V gene lookup returns CDR1 KGHSH and CDR2 LQKENI. Filled out from reference TRBV18 and TRBJ1-1, the complete variable domain reads NAGVMQNPRHLVRRRGQEARLRCSPMKGHSHVYWYRQLPEEGLKFMVYLQKENIIDESGMPKERFSAEFPKEGPSILRIQQVVRGDSAAYFCASSPILQGGTEAFFGQGTRLTVV.

The chain recombines TRBV30 with TRBJ1-4; D possibly corresponds to TRBD1 (5 bases). The V end was cut by 0 bases, the J end by 12 bases, with 11 bases between. The CDR3 has 12 residues. Germline V gives CDR1 GTSNPN, CDR2 SVGIG (reference sequence). The CDR3 spells CAWSVKGLELFF. The DNA for the CDR3 is TGTGCCTGGAGTGTAAAGGGGTTAGAACTGTTTTTT.

The CDR3, as DNA: TGTGCCAGCAGCCCACGGACGGCTGAAGCTTTCTTT. Its translation: CASSPRTAEAFF. The chain uses TRBV21-1 and TRBJ1-1. TRBV21-1 represents a pseudogene. CDR3 length: 12 amino acids.

This chain joins TRBV19 and TRBJ1-4; D not resolved. CDR3 length: 12 residues. V lost 5 bases and J lost 8, with 9 bases in between. Germline V gene lookup returns CDR1 LNHDA and CDR2 SQIVND (reference sequence). This chain's CDR3 is CASSVLGEKLFF. CDR3 in DNA: TGTGCCAGTAGTGTCCTTGGGGAAAAACTGTTTTTT. Full variable domain (remainder filled in from reference TRBV19 and TRBJ1-4): DGGITQSPKYLFRKEGQNVTLSCEQNLNHDAMYWYRQDPGQGLRLIYYSQIVNDFQKGDIAEGYSVSREKKESFPLTVTSAQKNPTAFYLCASSVLGEKLFFGSGTQLSVL.

V gene TRBV12-5 combines with J gene TRBJ2-1; 7 positions agree with TRBD1. The V and J ends lost 5 bases and 2 bases, in that order; junction bases with no gene match: 6. This CDR3 region has 15 residues. Germline CDR1 is LGHNT and CDR2 is FRNRAP. The CDR3 sequence: CASGRQGNTYNEQFF. The CDR3 DNA reads as TGTGCTAGTGGTCGACAGGGTAATACCTACAATGAGCAGTTCTTC.

V is TRBV18 and J is TRBJ1-4; D gene ambiguous. Germline loops: CDR1 KGHSH, CDR2 LQKENI. CDR3 size: 12 residues. Deletions cut 3 bases from V and 5 bases from J, with 4 bases between. This CDR3 is CASSPLNEKLFF. The CDR3 DNA sequence: TGTGCCAGCTCACCTCTCAATGAAAAACTGTTTTTT.

This clone has only a few counts. The rearrangement links TRBV5-6 to TRBJ2-3; D uncertain. The CDR3 consists of 13 residues. Deletions cut 0 bases from V and 3 bases from J, with 5 bases between. CDR1 and CDR2 (germline): SGHDT, YYEEEE. CDR3 region: CASSLAGTDTQYF. CDR3 DNA sequence: TGTGCCAGCAGCTTGGCAGGAACAGATACGCAGTATTTT.

For this clone: At one boundary the junction diverges from the germline segment, which might be a read error. Other DNA sequences of this sample code for an identical CDR3. The gene calls are TRBV4-2 and TRBJ2-5; D call uncertain. The CDR3 has 13 residues. Germline assignment: CDR1 LGHNA and CDR2 YNFKEQ. CDR3 nucleotides: TGTGCCAGCAGTCAAGATCTCTCCCAGACCCAGTACTTC. Translated, it gives CASSQDLSQTQYF.

This sequence joins TRBV9 and TRBJ1-4; no clear D. Trimming cost V 0 bases and J 3 bases, with 9 bases left between them. The germline V gene has CDR1 SGDLS and CDR2 YYNGEE. The CDR3 is 15 residues long. CDR3 in DNA: TGTGCCAGCAGCGTAGGAGGTAGATCTAATGAAAAACTGTTTTTT. It specifies CASSVGGRSNEKLFF.

This sequence joins TRBV9 and TRBJ2-7, with no clear D. The CDR3 runs to 15 residues. Germline CDR1 and CDR2: SGDLS and YYNGEE. Deletions cut 0 bases from V and 0 bases from J, with 10 bases between. This chain's CDR3 is CASSVGSASSYEQYF. The CDR3 DNA reads TGTGCCAGCAGCGTAGGCTCTGCGAGCTCCTACGAGCAGTACTTC.

The gene calls are TRBV5-6 and TRBJ1-1, with D maybe TRBD1 (5 bases). V lost 2 bases and J 8 bases, leaving 10 bases between the germline ends. The CDR3 extends over 12 amino acids. Looked up from germline, CDR1 is SGHDT and CDR2 is YYEEEE. CDR3 coding DNA: TGTGCCAGCAGCTTAGGACAAGACGAAGCTTTCTTT. It translates to CASSLGQDEAFF.